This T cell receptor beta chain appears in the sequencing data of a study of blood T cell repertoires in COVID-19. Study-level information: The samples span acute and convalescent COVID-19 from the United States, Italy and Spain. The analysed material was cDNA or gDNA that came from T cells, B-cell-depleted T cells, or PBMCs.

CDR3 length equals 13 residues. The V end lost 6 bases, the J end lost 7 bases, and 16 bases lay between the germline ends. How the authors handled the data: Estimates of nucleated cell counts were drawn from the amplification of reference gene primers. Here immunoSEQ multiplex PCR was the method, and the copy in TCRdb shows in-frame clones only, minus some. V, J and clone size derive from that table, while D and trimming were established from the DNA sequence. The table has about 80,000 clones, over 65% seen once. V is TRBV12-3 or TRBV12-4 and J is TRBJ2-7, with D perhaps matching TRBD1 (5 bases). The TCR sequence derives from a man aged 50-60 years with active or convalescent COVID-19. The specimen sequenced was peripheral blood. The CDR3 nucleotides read TGTGCCAGCAGCCGACTCAGGGCAGAGGAGCAGTACTTC. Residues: CASSRLRAEEQYF.